This TCR beta chain is from a study of T cell repertoires in cytomegalovirus infection. This clonotype was detected only a few times. Each CDR3 protein gets one entry after TCRdb re-called the reads with MiXCR. Here the sample spans a few hundred thousand distinct CDR3 sequences, roughly a sixth being singletons. Germline values: CDR1 SGHTA, CDR2 FQGNSA. This CDR3 comprises 15 residues. V was pared by 5 bases and J by 2 bases, with 15 bases between. The gene calls are TRBV7-2 and TRBJ2-5; tentatively, D is TRBD1 or TRBD2 (5 bases each). This clonotype originated in a human donor in good health (CMV status not recorded). Some clones in this sample may be carry-over from other donors' samples. The source material was PBMCs. In nucleotides, the CDR3 is TGTGCCAGCAGCCGTCCAGTTGGGGGTCAAGAGACCCAGTACTTC. Protein: CASSRPVGGQETQYF.